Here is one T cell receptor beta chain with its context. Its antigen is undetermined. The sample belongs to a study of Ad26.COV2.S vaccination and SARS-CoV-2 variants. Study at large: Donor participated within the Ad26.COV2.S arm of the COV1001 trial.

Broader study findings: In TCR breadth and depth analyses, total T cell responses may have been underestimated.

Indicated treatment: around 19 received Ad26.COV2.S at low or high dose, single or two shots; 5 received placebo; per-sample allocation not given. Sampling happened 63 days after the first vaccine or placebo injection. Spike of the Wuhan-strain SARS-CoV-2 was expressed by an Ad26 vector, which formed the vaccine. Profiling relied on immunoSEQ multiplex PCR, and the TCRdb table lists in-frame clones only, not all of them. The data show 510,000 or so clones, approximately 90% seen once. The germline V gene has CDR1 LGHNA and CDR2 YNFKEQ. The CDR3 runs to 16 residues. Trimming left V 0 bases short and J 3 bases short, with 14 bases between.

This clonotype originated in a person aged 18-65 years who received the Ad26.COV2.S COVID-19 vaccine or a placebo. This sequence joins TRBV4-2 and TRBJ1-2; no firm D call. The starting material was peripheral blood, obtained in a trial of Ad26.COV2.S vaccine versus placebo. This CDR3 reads CASSQDLDGEDYGYTF. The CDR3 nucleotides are TGTGCCAGCAGCCAAGATCTAGACGGGGAAGACTATGGCTACACCTTC.